This TCR beta chain was recorded in a study of shared T cell receptors in the human thymus (dated by TCRdb to the early 2020s). A note on the overall study: The study examined how self-reactive, shared T-cell receptor alpha chains are generated in the human thymus.

To prepare the library, the immunoSEQ multiplex PCR assay was applied. The source is immuneACCESS, and TCRdb retained only in-frame sequences with V and J called. Part of the clones is not carried over; for the studies checked, unresolved V genes explain less than half of this, and the remainder is unexplained. The sample data list tens of thousands of clones, and 90% to 95% of these were observed just once. The top ten hold about 0.03% of the sample. V and J are truncated by 0 bases and 8 bases respectively, leaving an intervening sequence of 15 bases. The germline V gene yields SGDLS for CDR1 and YYNGEE for CDR2. CDR3 length: 15 amino acids, cysteine to phenylalanine. The retained sequence is limited to the CDR3, 45 bases, with the frame set at the first base. The count of this clone is one. The clone's antigen remains unknown. Within one base of it there is no much larger clone, and no base qualities were kept.

The chain uses TRBV9 and TRBJ1-3; there is no confident call for the D gene. The TCR was taken from a human donor. Material: thymocytes. For the CDR3, the sequence is CASSVDRGVGDTIYF. The bases are TGTGCCAGCAGCGTAGATCGTGGGGTGGGAGACACCATATATTTT.